A single sample is the source of the 4 T cell receptor beta chains below, sequenced in a study of post-analysis software for immune sequencing data. Findings of the study overall: Controls had lower frequencies than patients of about 5 TRBV segments, which included TRBV5-6, TRBV5-1 and TRBV20-1.

Researchers reported that TCR beta cDNA libraries carried unique molecular identifiers. Via MiXCR, TCRdb re-called the PCR reads, giving one row per CDR3 protein. The sample yields fewer than 900,000 distinct CDR3 sequences, about 45% seen once. These receptors are not linked to any known antigen. The sample consisted of blood. All receptors come from a girl between 5 and 17 years old with multiple sclerosis.

This clonotype was picked up a small number of times. V usage is TRBV6-5 and J usage is TRBJ2-4; 9 bases agree with TRBD2. CDR3 length: 12 amino acids. J lost 14 bases, V lost 4 bases, and 6 bases had no gene match. Germline V gene lookup returns CDR1 MNHEY and CDR2 SVGAGI. CDR3 DNA sequence: TGTGCCAGCAGTTCCCCCGCGGGGGGGGAGTACTTC. Amino acid sequence: CASSSPAGGEYF.

The rearrangement uses TRBV3-1 and TRBJ1-1; no firm D call. This CDR3 has 12 amino acids. Trimming removed 3 bases from V and 8 bases from J, with 10 bases in between. Germline V gives CDR1 LGHDT, CDR2 YNNKEL (reference sequence). The CDR3 protein is CASSQGRREAFF. The CDR3 DNA is TGTGCCAGCAGCCAGGGTCGGCGAGAAGCTTTCTTT.

This chain connects TRBV20-1 to TRBJ2-7; D is unresolved. CDR3 length equals 13 residues. Germline CDR1 reads DFQATT; CDR2 reads SNEGSKA (reference sequence). The V and J ends lost 3 bases and 2 bases respectively, with 11 bases between them. The CDR3 loop is CSARSPEPYEQYF. The DNA of the CDR3 is TGCAGTGCTAGGTCCCCGGAGCCCTACGAGCAGTACTTC.

V is TRBV5-5 and J is TRBJ2-5; 9 bases map to TRBD1. The J call may be in error: the DNA end matches TRBJ2-7 better. Germline V lookup: CDR1 SGHKS, CDR2 YYEKEE (reference sequence). CDR3 length: 14 residues. The DNA of the CDR3 is TGTGCCAGCGCGGCAGGGACAGGGCCTTTCGAGCAGTACTTC. It translates to CASAAGTGPFEQYF.